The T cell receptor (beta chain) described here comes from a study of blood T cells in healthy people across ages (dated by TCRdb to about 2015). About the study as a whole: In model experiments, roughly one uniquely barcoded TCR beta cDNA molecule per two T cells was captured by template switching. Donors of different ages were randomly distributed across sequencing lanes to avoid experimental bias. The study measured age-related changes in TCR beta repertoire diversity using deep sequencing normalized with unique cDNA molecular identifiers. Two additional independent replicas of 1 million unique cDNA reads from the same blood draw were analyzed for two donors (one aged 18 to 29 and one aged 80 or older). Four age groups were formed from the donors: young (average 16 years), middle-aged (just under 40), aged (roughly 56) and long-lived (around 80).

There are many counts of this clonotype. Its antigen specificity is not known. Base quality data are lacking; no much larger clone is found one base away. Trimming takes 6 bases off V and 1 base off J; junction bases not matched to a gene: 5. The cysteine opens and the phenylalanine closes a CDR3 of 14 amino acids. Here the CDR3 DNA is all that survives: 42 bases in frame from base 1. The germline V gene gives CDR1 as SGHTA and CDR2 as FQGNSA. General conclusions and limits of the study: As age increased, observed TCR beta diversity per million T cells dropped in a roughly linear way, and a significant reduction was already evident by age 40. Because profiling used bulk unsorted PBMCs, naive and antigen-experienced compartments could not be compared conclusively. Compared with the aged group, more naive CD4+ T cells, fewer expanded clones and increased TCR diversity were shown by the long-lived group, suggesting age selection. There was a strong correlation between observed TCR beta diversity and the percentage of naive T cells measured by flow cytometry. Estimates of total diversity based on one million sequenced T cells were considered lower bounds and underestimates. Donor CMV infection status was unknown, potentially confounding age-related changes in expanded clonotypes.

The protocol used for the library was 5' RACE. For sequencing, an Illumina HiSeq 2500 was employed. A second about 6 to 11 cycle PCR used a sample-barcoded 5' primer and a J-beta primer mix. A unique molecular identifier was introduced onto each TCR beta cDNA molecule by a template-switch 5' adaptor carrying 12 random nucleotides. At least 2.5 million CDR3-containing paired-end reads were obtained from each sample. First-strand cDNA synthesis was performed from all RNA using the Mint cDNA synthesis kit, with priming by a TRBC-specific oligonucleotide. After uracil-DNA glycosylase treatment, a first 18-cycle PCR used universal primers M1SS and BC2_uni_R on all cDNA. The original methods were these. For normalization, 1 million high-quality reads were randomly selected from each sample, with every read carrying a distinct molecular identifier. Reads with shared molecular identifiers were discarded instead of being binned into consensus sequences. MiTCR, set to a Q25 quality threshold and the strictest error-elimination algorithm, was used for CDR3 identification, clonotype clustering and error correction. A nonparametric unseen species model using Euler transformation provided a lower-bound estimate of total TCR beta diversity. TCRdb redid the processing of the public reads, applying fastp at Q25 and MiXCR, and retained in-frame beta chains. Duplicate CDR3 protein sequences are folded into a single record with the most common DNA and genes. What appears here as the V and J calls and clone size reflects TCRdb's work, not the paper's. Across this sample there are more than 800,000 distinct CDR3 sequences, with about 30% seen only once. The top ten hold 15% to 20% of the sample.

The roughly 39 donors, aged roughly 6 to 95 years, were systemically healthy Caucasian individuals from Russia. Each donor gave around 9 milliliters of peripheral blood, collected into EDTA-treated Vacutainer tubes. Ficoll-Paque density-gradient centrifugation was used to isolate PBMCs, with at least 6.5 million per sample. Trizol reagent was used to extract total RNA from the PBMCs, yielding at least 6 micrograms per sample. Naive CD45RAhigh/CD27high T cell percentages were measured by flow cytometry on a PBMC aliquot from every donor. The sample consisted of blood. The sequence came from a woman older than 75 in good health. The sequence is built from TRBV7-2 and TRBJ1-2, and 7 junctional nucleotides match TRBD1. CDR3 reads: CASRGQPINYGYTF. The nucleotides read TGTGCCAGCAGGGGACAGCCCATTAACTATGGCTACACCTTC.